The next 27 T cell receptor beta chains were all read from a single sample in a study of T cells in narcolepsy. Sequenced by immunoSEQ multiplex PCR; TCRdb stores in-frame clones only, minus some. This sample has 27,000 or so clones, with about 89% found just once. The sequencing input was CD45RA- memory CD4+ T cells from PBMCs. The receptors derive from a human donor with narcolepsy.

V is TRBV28 and J is TRBJ1-2, with D uncertain. V was shortened by 5 bases and J by 7 bases, with 17 bases between the two germline ends. Germline-derived CDR1 and CDR2 are MDHEN and SYDVKM. This CDR3 has 14 residues. This chain's CDR3 is CASSPNQQRAGYTF. Here the CDR3 DNA reads TGTGCCAGCAGTCCAAATCAGCAGCGAGCTGGCTACACCTTC.

This chain links TRBV6-5 with TRBJ1-1; maybe TRBD1 (5 bases). The germline V gene encodes CDR1 MNHEY and CDR2 SVGAGI. The germline V and J ends were trimmed by 7 bases and 13 bases, with 16 bases remaining between them. This CDR3 spans 11 amino acids. The CDR3 DNA reads TGTGCCAGCACCTACATGGGGCCCCTTTTCTTT. Translating it yields CASTYMGPLFF.

This chain joins TRBV2 and TRBJ1-2; D ambiguous. V lost 9 bases, J lost 3 bases, and 14 bases lay in between. This CDR3 is 13 amino acids long. CDR1 is SNHLY, CDR2 FYNNEI, per germline. The CDR3 loop is CASCYGRDYGYTF. CDR3 coding DNA: TGTGCCAGTTGTTATGGACGGGACTATGGCTACACCTTC.

The chain recombines TRBV4-2 with TRBJ2-5; D uncertain. The V gene's germline CDR1 is LGHNA and CDR2 YNFKEQ. V dropped 0 bases and J dropped 2 bases, with 4 bases sitting between them. The CDR3 runs 13 residues. The CDR3 DNA reads TGTGCCAGCAGCCAAGAGATACAAGAGACCCAGTACTTC. It codes for CASSQEIQETQYF.

This chain joins TRBV6-1 and TRBJ1-4, with no clear D. The CDR3 extends over 13 amino acids. Looked up from germline, CDR1 is MNHNS and CDR2 is SASEGT. V lost 8 bases, J lost 7 bases, and 14 bases lay in between. In DNA form, the CDR3 reads TGTGCCAGCCAGCAGCCCGGCGGTGAAAAACTGTTTTTT. Translating it yields CASQQPGGEKLFF.

V and J are TRBV5-1 and TRBJ2-2; 11 bases align to TRBD2. J gave up 7 bases and V 1 base, and 3 bases lay outside the gene matches. Per germline, CDR1 SGHRS and CDR2 YFSETQ. The CDR3 is 15 residues long. In DNA, the CDR3 is TGCGCCAGCAGCTTGCCCCTAGCGGGGGGCGGGGAGCTGTTTTTT. Translated: CASSLPLAGGGELFF.

The genes are TRBV4-1 and TRBJ1-5, with 12 positions matching TRBD1. The CDR3 totals 20 residues. Germline V CDR1 and CDR2: MGHRA, YSYEKL. V dropped 4 bases and J dropped 4; count of bases not matched to a gene: 17. This chain's CDR3 is CASSRGIGTGGANGNQPQHF. In DNA, the CDR3 is TGCGCCAGCAGCCGAGGTATCGGGACAGGGGGCGCGAATGGTAATCAGCCCCAGCATTTT.

The V gene is TRBV11-2, the J gene TRBJ2-1; no definite D call. The CDR3 contains 14 residues. Germline CDR1 and CDR2: SGHAT and FQNNGV. The germline V and J ends were trimmed by 1 base and 2 bases, with 6 bases remaining between them. CDR3 sequence (DNA): TGTGCCAGCAGCTTAGTGCTAGCCTACAATGAGCAGTTCTTC. Translated, it gives CASSLVLAYNEQFF.

This clone has a single count. The chain carries TRBV6-5 and TRBJ2-3; D is ambiguous. With 5 bases removed from V and 12 bases from J, the gap between germline ends came to 18 bases. Germline CDR1 MNHEY, CDR2 SVGAGI. This CDR3 is 13 amino acids long. CDR3 loop: CASSVDEWGIQYF. CDR3 DNA sequence: TGTGCCAGCAGTGTGGACGAATGGGGTATCCAGTATTTT.

The genes are TRBV29-1 and TRBJ1-1, with 8 positions matching TRBD1. Germline trimming cut 6 bases from V and 3 bases from J; bases unmatched to any gene: 6. Germline CDR1 is SQVTM and CDR2 is ANQGSEA. This CDR3 contains 13 residues. CDR3 protein: CSVRTGTDTEAFF. The CDR3 nucleotides read TGCAGCGTCCGGACAGGGACGGACACTGAAGCTTTCTTT.

The chain employs TRBV6-1 and TRBJ2-3; D not resolved. The CDR3 runs to 10 residues. Trimming shortened V by 7 bases and J by 5 bases, and 4 bases separated the two germline ends. Germline V CDR1 and CDR2: MNHNS, SASEGT. The CDR3 region is CASNQDTQYF. Written as DNA, the CDR3 is TGTGCCAGCAACCAAGATACGCAGTATTTT.

V and J are TRBV5-1 and TRBJ1-2; a weak D match, TRBD1 (5 bases). The CDR3 has 14 amino acids. The germline CDR1 and CDR2 sequences are SGHRS and YFSETQ. The V and J ends lost 4 bases and 4 bases respectively, with 14 bases between them. In DNA form, the CDR3 reads TGCGCCAGCAGCCCCGACAGTACCCTCTATGGCTACACCTTC. It translates to CASSPDSTLYGYTF.

The chain employs TRBV5-1 and TRBJ2-1; 10 bases fit TRBD2. The CDR3 extends over 15 amino acids. Trimming removed 2 bases from V and 9 bases from J; junction bases left unmatched: 8. Per the germline V gene, CDR1 is SGHRS and CDR2 is YFSETQ. CDR3 DNA: TGCGCCAGCAGCTTTTCAGCGGGGGGGCCTAGTGAGCAGTTCTTC. It codes for CASSFSAGGPSEQFF. The entire variable domain, with the rest obtained from reference TRBV5-1 and TRBJ2-1, is as follows: KAGVTQTPRYLIKTRGQQVTLSCSPISGHRSVSWYQQTPGQGLQFLFEYFSETQRNKGNFPGRFSGRQFSNSRSEMNVSTLELGDSALYLCASSFSAGGPSEQFFGPGTRLTVL.

This rearrangement joins TRBV28 to TRBJ2-3, with 9 bases fitting TRBD2. CDR3 size: 15 residues. Per germline, CDR1 MDHEN and CDR2 SYDVKM. Trimming at V came to 3 bases and at J to 1 base, leaving 2 bases not matched to a gene. Written as DNA, the CDR3 is TGTGCCAGCAGTTTTGCTAGCGGGGGCACAGATACGCAGTATTTT. Its translation is CASSFASGGTDTQYF.

This sequence joins TRBV2 and TRBJ1-2; 9 positions match TRBD1. The V gene's germline CDR1 is SNHLY and CDR2 FYNNEI. This CDR3 spans 14 amino acids. Unmatched junction bases numbered 9, after V lost 6 bases and J lost 7 bases. CDR3 in DNA: TGTGCCAGCAGGGCTACAGGGGGCCTGGGTGGCTACACCTTC. Its translation: CASRATGGLGGYTF.

The gene calls are TRBV21-1 and TRBJ2-7; the listed D gene, TRBD2, was not tested against the DNA. TRBV21-1 is a pseudogene segment. The CDR3 has 15 amino acids. The CDR3 nucleotides read TGTGCCAGCAGCAAAAACCCTTATAGCTCCTACGAGCAGTACTTC. It codes for CASSKNPYSSYEQYF.

The genes are TRBV5-1 and TRBJ2-1; TRBD1 matches 8 bases. V shed 1 base and J 4 bases; nucleotides not matched to a gene: 7. CDR1 is SGHRS and CDR2 is YFSETQ in the germline V gene. This CDR3 contains 16 residues. CDR3 in amino acids: CASSLPGTGPYNEQFF. As DNA, the CDR3 is TGCGCCAGCAGCTTGCCTGGGACAGGCCCTTACAATGAGCAGTTCTTC.

This chain joins TRBV7-6 and TRBJ2-5; D is uncertain. V lost 5 bases to trimming and J lost 0 bases, with 4 bases between them. This CDR3 contains 12 residues. Germline V gene lookup returns CDR1 SGHVS and CDR2 FNYEAQ. The chain's CDR3 is CASSPYQETQYF. In nucleotides, the CDR3 is TGTGCCAGCAGCCCGTACCAAGAGACCCAGTACTTC.

This chain links TRBV21-1 with TRBJ1-1. TRBV21-1 is an annotated pseudogene. The CDR3 loop spans 14 amino acids. The CDR3 loop reads CASSNTVMNTEAFF. In DNA, the CDR3 is TGTGCCAGCAGCAACACCGTCATGAACACTGAAGCTTTCTTT.

The chain is built from TRBV5-4 and TRBJ1-6; possible D gene TRBD1, 6 bases. The CDR3 is 15 residues long. Germline values: CDR1 SGHNT, CDR2 YYREEE (reference sequence). Trimming stripped 1 base from V and 7 bases from J, with 12 bases between. The CDR3: CASSLTLGHNSPLHF. CDR3 nucleotides: TGTGCCAGCAGCTTGACTCTGGGACACAATTCACCCCTCCACTTT. The whole variable domain, remainder taken from reference TRBV5-4 and TRBJ1-6, is ETGVTQSPTHLIKTRGQQVTLRCSSQSGHNTVSWYQQALGQGPQFIFQYYREEENGRGNFPPRFSGLQFPNYSSELNVNALELDDSALYLCASSLTLGHNSPLHFGNGTRLTVT.

The chain employs TRBV5-1 and TRBJ2-5; D is ambiguous. The V gene lost 2 bases and the J gene lost 5 bases, with 10 bases spanning the gap. The CDR3 loop spans 13 amino acids. Germline V CDR1 and CDR2: SGHRS, YFSETQ. The CDR3: CASSLGERETQYF. CDR3 nucleotide sequence: TGCGCCAGCAGCTTAGGAGAACGGGAGACCCAGTACTTC.

The V and J genes are TRBV5-1 and TRBJ2-1; 11 bases match TRBD2. The CDR3 sequence is 14 residues long. The V gene end was trimmed by 4 bases and the J gene end by 5 bases; junction bases not matched to a gene: 2. Germline V gene data show CDR1 as SGHRS and CDR2 as YFSETQ. The CDR3, as DNA: TGCGCCAGCAGCCCGACTAGCGGGGACAATGAGCAGTTCTTC. Translating gives CASSPTSGDNEQFF.

The V gene is TRBV7-9, the J gene TRBJ1-2, with TRBD1 matching 9 bases. V dropped 3 bases and J dropped 1; count of bases not matched to a gene: 9. The CDR3 contains 17 residues. Germline CDR1 SEHNR, CDR2 FQNEAQ (reference sequence). The chain's CDR3 is CASSLGMDRGYNYGYTF. For the CDR3, the DNA is TGTGCCAGCAGCTTGGGAATGGACAGGGGATATAACTATGGCTACACCTTC.

The chain uses TRBV6-6 and TRBJ2-5; D possibly corresponds to TRBD2 (5 bases). Between the trimmed V and J ends, which lost 7 bases and 5 bases, there was a span of 20 bases. CDR3 length: 15 amino acids. CDR1 and CDR2 (germline): MNHNY, SVGAGI (reference sequence). The CDR3 region has the DNA TGTGCCAGCATGCCGGAGGCTGGGGAGAGGGAGACCCAGTACTTC. Encoded protein: CASMPEAGERETQYF.

V is TRBV7-2 and J is TRBJ2-5; 9 bases fit TRBD2. Germline-derived CDR1 and CDR2 are SGHTA and FQGNSA. The CDR3 is 15 amino acids. The J segment lost 4 bases and the V segment lost 5 bases, leaving 8 bases of the junction unmatched. The CDR3 region is CASSLLAGPGETQYF. The CDR3 DNA sequence: TGTGCCAGCAGCCTGCTAGCGGGGCCGGGAGAGACCCAGTACTTC.

The chain joins TRBV2 to TRBJ1-2; 8 bases line up with TRBD1. Germline CDR1 SNHLY, CDR2 FYNNEI. V was clipped by 6 bases and J by 4 bases; unmatched bases: 7. This CDR3 spans 14 amino acids. CDR3: CASSPTGAIYGYTF. The CDR3 coding sequence is TGTGCCAGCAGCCCGACAGGGGCAATCTATGGCTACACCTTC.

This sequence joins TRBV4-1 and TRBJ2-1, with 8 bases matching TRBD1. The V and J ends lost 4 bases and 3 bases, in that order; junction bases with no gene match: 11. CDR1 is MGHRA and CDR2 is YSYEKL in the germline V gene. The CDR3 totals 17 residues. The CDR3 DNA reads TGCGCCAGCAGCCGGTTATACGTACAGGGGGACTACAATGAGCAGTTCTTC. It translates to CASSRLYVQGDYNEQFF.